Below, 7 T cell receptor beta chains from the same sample are listed, as sequenced in a study of technical replicates of blood from four donors. The repertoire was sequenced with immunoSEQ multiplex PCR; TCRdb's copy has only in-frame clones and lacks some. The table lists around 69,000 clones, more than 75% of them singletons. The material sequenced was PBMCs. The receptors originated from a human donor in good health. Some clones in this sample may be carry-over from other donors' samples.

The V gene is TRBV4-1, the J gene TRBJ2-5; 11 positions agree with TRBD2. The CDR3 contains 17 residues. Germline-derived CDR1 and CDR2 are MGHRA and YSYEKL. The V segment lost 1 base and the J segment 1 base; nucleotides outside the gene matches: 5. The DNA of the CDR3 is TGCGCCAGCAGCCAAGTTTTCACTAGCGGGGGCCAAGAGACCCAGTACTTC. Translated: CASSQVFTSGGQETQYF.

The chain links TRBV5-1 to TRBJ2-1; 9 nucleotides align to TRBD2. The CDR3 contains 18 residues. Trimming removed 1 base from V and 4 bases from J; junction bases left unmatched: 12. The V gene's germline CDR1 is SGHRS and CDR2 YFSETQ. The CDR3 here is CASSLLFNGLAKYNEQFF. The CDR3 DNA reads TGCGCCAGCAGCTTGCTGTTCAATGGACTAGCGAAGTACAATGAGCAGTTCTTC.

The CDR3 region has the DNA TGTGCCGTTTCTAGCGGGAGCGTCCCAGATACGCAGTATTTT. Translation gives CAVSSGSVPDTQYF. The chain recombines TRBV25-1 with TRBJ2-3, with TRBD2 identical over 10 bases. Germline CDR1 and CDR2: MGHDK and SYGVNS. After removal of 11 bases from V and 4 bases from J, the junction contained 9 bases not matched to a gene. The length of the CDR3 is 14 residues.

The chain joins TRBV19 to TRBJ2-6; 8 nucleotides line up with TRBD1. V shed 6 bases and J 0 bases; nucleotides not matched to a gene: 7. Germline CDR1 is LNHDA and CDR2 is SQIVND (reference sequence). The CDR3 runs to 17 residues. CDR3: CASSETGAHSGANVLTF. In nucleotides, the CDR3 is TGTGCCAGTAGCGAGACAGGGGCCCACTCTGGGGCCAACGTCCTGACTTTC. Variable domain in full (rest from reference TRBV19 and TRBJ2-6): DGGITQSPKYLFRKEGQNVTLSCEQNLNHDAMYWYRQDPGQGLRLIYYSQIVNDFQKGDIAEGYSVSREKKESFPLTVTSAQKNPTAFYLCASSETGAHSGANVLTFGAGSRLTVL.

CDR3 region: CASRGGASGRVLDTQYF. CDR3 nucleotides: TGTGCCAGCAGAGGGGGGGCTAGCGGGAGAGTTCTAGATACGCAGTATTTT. J is TRBJ2-3 and V is TRBV5-4, with TRBD2 matching over 10 bases. CDR3 length equals 17 residues. The V gene end was trimmed by 5 bases and the J gene end by 5 bases; junction bases not matched to a gene: 14. Germline V gene sequence: CDR1 SGHNT, CDR2 YYREEE (reference sequence).

This chain uses TRBV5-4 with TRBJ2-3, with TRBD1 matching over 9 bases. V lost 3 bases, J lost 1 base, and 6 bases stayed unmatched. The CDR3 runs to 16 residues. Germline lookup yields CDR1 SGHNT and CDR2 YYREEE (reference sequence). CDR3 coding DNA: TGTGCCAGCAGCTCGACAAGGACAGGGGGCACAGATACGCAGTATTTT. It encodes CASSSTRTGGTDTQYF.

This rearrangement joins TRBV5-4 to TRBJ1-2; 9 bases are shared with TRBD1. The CDR3 sequence is 14 residues long. The germline gives CDR1 SGHNT, CDR2 YYREEE (reference sequence). Trimming cost V 4 bases and J 8 bases; bases outside gene matches: 9. The CDR3 here is CASSPAGTGKGYTF. The CDR3 DNA follows: TGTGCCAGCAGCCCCGCCGGGACAGGGAAGGGCTACACCTTC.